This TCR beta chain was sequenced in a study of cytomegalovirus exposure and HLA in healthy donors. Study-wide findings and caveats: V- and J-gene trimming of TCR beta was linked (in a later analysis) to a missense DCLRE1C variant. An apparent linkage of common viral pathogens to several of the most significant clusters emerged in a later analysis.

The PCR used 60 Vbeta and 13 Jbeta primers. Some clones are missing from TCRdb's copy, which holds only in-frame ones; the method was immunoSEQ multiplex PCR. The data show under 150,000 clones, 80% to 85% seen once. A note on this clone: The target antigen is unknown.

Germline CDR1 and CDR2: SGDLS and YYNGEE. The CDR3 contains 16 residues. The germline V and J ends were trimmed by 0 bases and 4 bases, with 11 bases remaining between them. This clonotype originated in a human donor in good health. The specimen sequenced was PBMCs. This chain connects TRBV9 to TRBJ2-6; possible D gene TRBD1, 6 bases. The CDR3 bases are TGTGCCAGCAGCGTAGTAGGGGGTCTAGGGGCCAACGTCCTGACTTTC. Translation gives CASSVVGGLGANVLTF.